These 27 T cell receptor beta chains were all obtained from the same sample, sequenced in a study of identifying expanded T cells in peripheral blood. Data came from immunoSEQ multiplex PCR; TCRdb stores just in-frame clones and leaves some out. The sample has about 110,000 clones; roughly nine tenths are singletons. The sample taken for sequencing was blood. All receptors derive from a person aged 18 to 75 in good health.

The V and J genes are TRBV19 and TRBJ2-2; D is ambiguous. The CDR3 extends over 17 amino acids. Deletions cut 3 bases from V and 3 bases from J, with 17 bases between. Looked up from germline, CDR1 is LNHDA and CDR2 is SQIVND (reference sequence). This CDR3 reads CASSMNRGSQDTGELFF. The CDR3 nucleotides read TGTGCCAGTAGTATGAATCGCGGTAGCCAGGACACCGGGGAGCTGTTTTTT. The full variable domain, in which reference TRBV19 and TRBJ2-2 provide the parts outside the CDR3, is DGGITQSPKYLFRKEGQNVTLSCEQNLNHDAMYWYRQDPGQGLRLIYYSQIVNDFQKGDIAEGYSVSREKKESFPLTVTSAQKNPTAFYLCASSMNRGSQDTGELFFGEGSRLTVL.

This clone was found a few times. This rearrangement joins TRBV11-2 to TRBJ1-2; a possible D gene is TRBD1 (6 bases). The germline CDR1 and CDR2 sequences are SGHAT and FQNNGV. The CDR3 is 15 residues long. The ends were cut back, 5 bases at V and 4 bases at J, with 17 bases in the middle. Here the CDR3 reads CASSPQSGTIYGYTF. The CDR3 coding sequence is TGTGCCAGCAGCCCACAATCCGGGACAATCTATGGCTACACCTTC.

The V call is TRBV29-1, the J call TRBJ2-5; TRBD1 matches 9 bases. V lost 5 bases and J lost 3; bases outside the gene matches: 7. The CDR3 is made up of 14 amino acids. Germline CDR1 and CDR2: SQVTM and ANQGSEA. Written as DNA, the CDR3 is TGCAGCGTTCTCTCGGGACAGGGAAAAGAGACCCAGTACTTC. Protein sequence: CSVLSGQGKETQYF.

The rearrangement joins TRBV5-6 to TRBJ2-1, with 7 bases matching TRBD2. V dropped 4 bases and J dropped 7; count of bases not matched to a gene: 11. The germline gives CDR1 SGHDT, CDR2 YYEEEE. The CDR3 runs 15 residues. CDR3 sequence: CASSPRDYSLNEQFF. The DNA for the CDR3 is TGTGCCAGCAGCCCCCGGGACTACTCTCTAAATGAGCAGTTCTTC. Full variable domain (rest looked up from reference TRBV5-6 and TRBJ2-1): DAGVTQSPTHLIKTRGQQVTLRCSPKSGHDTVSWYQQALGQGPQFIFQYYEEEERQRGNFPDRFSGHQFPNYSSELNVNALLLGDSALYLCASSPRDYSLNEQFFGPGTRLTVL.

The J gene is TRBJ1-1, the V gene TRBV9, with 10 bases fitting TRBD1. Germline V gene data show CDR1 as SGDLS and CDR2 as YYNGEE. The V segment lost 0 bases and the J segment 3 bases; nucleotides outside the gene matches: 5. This CDR3 contains 16 residues. Here the CDR3 DNA reads TGTGCCAGCAGCGTAGGCGGGACAGGGGTCTACACTGAAGCTTTCTTT. Translated: CASSVGGTGVYTEAFF.

V usage is TRBV6-1 and J usage is TRBJ2-5; D unresolved. Trimming cost V 5 bases and J 4 bases, with 8 bases left between them. CDR1 is MNHNS, CDR2 SASEGT, per germline. This CDR3 is built from 12 residues. Here the CDR3 reads CASSPVRETQYF. CDR3 DNA: TGTGCCAGCAGTCCGGTGAGAGAGACCCAGTACTTC.

V and J are TRBV25-1 and TRBJ2-2; the D is unclear. The V end was cut by 2 bases, the J end by 7 bases, with 8 bases between. The length of the CDR3 is 13 residues. Germline V CDR1 and CDR2: MGHDK, SYGVNS. In DNA form, the CDR3 reads TGTGCCAGCAGTGAAGAGTTTGGCGGGGAGCTGTTTTTT. Translating it yields CASSEEFGGELFF.

The chain employs TRBV29-1 and TRBJ2-5; 7 bases fit TRBD2. With 6 bases clipped from V and 5 bases from J, the junction kept 12 bases outside the gene matches. CDR1 is SQVTM and CDR2 is ANQGSEA in the germline V gene. This CDR3 spans 14 amino acids. For the CDR3, the DNA is TGCAGCGTAACGTCGTGGGGGGGGTATGAGACCCAGTACTTC. Translating gives CSVTSWGGYETQYF.

This clone came up a few times. The genes are TRBV5-1 and TRBJ1-2; 8 bases agree with TRBD1. The CDR3 extends over 15 amino acids. With V trimmed by 2 bases and J by 0 bases, 3 bases remained unmatched. The germline gives CDR1 SGHRS, CDR2 YFSETQ. DNA of the CDR3: TGCGCCAGCAGCTTCTCACAGGGGGCTAACTATGGCTACACCTTC. The encoded protein is CASSFSQGANYGYTF.

The chain uses TRBV28 and TRBJ2-5; D is possibly TRBD2 (6 bases). CDR1 MDHEN and CDR2 SYDVKM come from the germline V gene. Trimming left V 2 bases short and J 1 base short, with 11 bases between. CDR3 length: 15 residues. The DNA of the CDR3 is TGTGCCAGCAGTTTAGGGGGGTTCCCCCAAGAGACCCAGTACTTC. It codes for CASSLGGFPQETQYF.

This chain joins TRBV11-3 and TRBJ2-2; D possibly uses TRBD1 or TRBD2 (8 bases each). The CDR3 sequence is 16 residues long. V was clipped by 5 bases and J by 4 bases, with 17 bases between them. Germline V gene sequence: CDR1 SGHNT, CDR2 YENEEA. The CDR3 is CASSTQGAGGTGELFF. As DNA, the CDR3 is TGTGCCAGCAGCACCCAGGGGGCGGGGGGCACCGGGGAGCTGTTTTTT.

V gene TRBV7-3 combines with J gene TRBJ2-7, with D perhaps matching TRBD1 (7 bases). The CDR3 loop spans 15 amino acids. Germline loops: CDR1 SGHTA, CDR2 FQGTGA. Between the trimmed V and J ends, which lost 2 bases and 3 bases, there was a span of 14 bases. The CDR3 loop reads CASSLGQGGIYEQYF. The CDR3 DNA reads TGTGCCAGCAGCTTAGGCCAGGGGGGTATCTACGAGCAGTACTTC.

V and J are TRBV13 and TRBJ2-1, with no clear D. Germline lookup yields CDR1 PRHDT and CDR2 FYEKMQ (reference sequence). Between the trimmed V and J ends, which lost 1 base and 9 bases, there was a span of 10 bases. The CDR3 runs 13 residues. The CDR3 spells CASSLDAAGEQFF. DNA of the CDR3: TGTGCCAGCAGCTTAGATGCCGCCGGTGAGCAGTTCTTC.

V gene TRBV19 combines with J gene TRBJ2-1; D may be TRBD1 (6 bases). Trimming left V 7 bases short and J 4 bases short, with 11 bases between. The germline V gene encodes CDR1 LNHDA and CDR2 SQIVND (reference sequence). The CDR3 is 13 residues long. The CDR3 DNA reads as TGTGCCAGTACCATTCAGGGGTACAATGAGCAGTTCTTC. This translates into CASTIQGYNEQFF.

This clone has a single count. V usage is TRBV25-1 and J usage is TRBJ2-2; D remains unclear. The germline CDR1 and CDR2 sequences are MGHDK and SYGVNS. The CDR3 covers 11 residues. The V end lost 2 bases, the J end lost 6 bases, and 1 base lay between the germline ends. The CDR3 here is CASSEAGELFF. CDR3 sequence (DNA): TGTGCCAGCAGTGAAGCCGGGGAGCTGTTTTTT.

The chain combines TRBV7-9 with TRBJ2-1, with TRBD2 identical over 7 bases. Unmatched junction bases numbered 13, after V lost 6 bases and J lost 5 bases. This CDR3 is 16 amino acids long. Germline values: CDR1 SEHNR, CDR2 FQNEAQ (reference sequence). CDR3 DNA: TGTGCCAGCAGGAAAAAGCGGGACCATCTCGACAATGAGCAGTTCTTC. Protein sequence: CASRKKRDHLDNEQFF.

This rearrangement joins TRBV6-5 to TRBJ1-1; D might be TRBD1 (5 bases). Germline V gives CDR1 MNHEY, CDR2 SVGAGI. CDR3 length: 14 residues. V lost 6 bases to trimming and J lost 6 bases, with 17 bases between them. The CDR3 loop reads CASSNPIGDPEAFF. CDR3 DNA sequence: TGTGCCAGCAGCAACCCGATAGGGGACCCTGAAGCTTTCTTT.

CDR3: CASSFPSGSKNEQFF. The CDR3 DNA sequence: TGCGCCAGCAGCTTCCCTAGCGGGAGTAAGAATGAGCAGTTCTTC. The chain uses TRBV5-1 and TRBJ2-1, with 10 bases matching TRBD2. Germline V gives CDR1 SGHRS, CDR2 YFSETQ. This CDR3 is 15 amino acids long. V trimming: 2 bases; J trimming: 7 bases; junction bases outside the gene matches: 6.

This chain connects TRBV15 to TRBJ2-7; 7 nucleotides match TRBD1. Germline loops: CDR1 LNHNV, CDR2 YYDKDF (reference sequence). J gave up 3 bases and V 0 bases, and 5 bases lay outside the gene matches. This CDR3 region has 15 residues. The CDR3 reads CATSREGGQIYEQYF. The CDR3 nucleotides are TGTGCCACCAGCAGAGAAGGGGGACAGATCTACGAGCAGTACTTC.

This clone was counted a single time. This chain connects TRBV5-1 to TRBJ1-5; possible D gene TRBD1, 5 bases. Germline V gives CDR1 SGHRS, CDR2 YFSETQ. The CDR3 extends over 14 amino acids. V dropped 0 bases and J dropped 6 bases, with 10 bases sitting between them. The CDR3 DNA reads as TGCGCCAGCAGCTTGGTTGGGGGTACTCAGCCCCAGCATTTT. This sequence encodes CASSLVGGTQPQHF.

The chain links TRBV4-3 to TRBJ2-7, with 8 bases matching TRBD1. The CDR3 extends over 15 amino acids. Per germline, CDR1 LGHNA and CDR2 YSLEER. V lost 0 bases and J lost 9; bases outside the gene matches: 10. CDR3 sequence reads: CASSQDGQGLLGQYF. The CDR3 DNA is TGCGCCAGCAGCCAAGATGGACAGGGCCTACTCGGGCAGTACTTC.

The chain employs TRBV28 and TRBJ1-3; no reliable D call. With 2 bases removed from V and 1 base from J, the gap between germline ends came to 9 bases. Germline CDR1 and CDR2: MDHEN and SYDVKM. The CDR3 contains 15 residues. The CDR3, as DNA: TGTGCCAGCAGTTTAGGACCGCAATCTGGAAACACCATATATTTT. Translating it yields CASSLGPQSGNTIYF.

V usage is TRBV4-3 and J usage is TRBJ1-3, with D hard to call. CDR1 is LGHNA, CDR2 YSLEER, per germline. V lost 0 bases and J lost 4, with 13 bases in between. The CDR3 totals 16 residues. The CDR3 spells CASSQDYGMKGNTIYF. The CDR3, as DNA: TGCGCCAGCAGCCAAGATTATGGCATGAAAGGAAACACCATATATTTT.

This clone showed up just a few times. V gene TRBV7-9 combines with J gene TRBJ1-5, with D tentatively TRBD1 (5 bases). The germline V gene encodes CDR1 SEHNR and CDR2 FQNEAQ (reference sequence). The V end was cut by 2 bases, the J end by 4 bases, with 12 bases between. This CDR3 is built from 15 residues. Here the CDR3 reads CASSLSSGTNQPQHF. The CDR3 coding sequence is TGTGCCAGCAGCTTAAGCTCTGGGACGAATCAGCCCCAGCATTTT.

This clone showed up just once. V usage is TRBV30 and J usage is TRBJ1-2; TRBD1 matches at 10 bases. Trimming at V came to 2 bases and at J to 6 bases, leaving 6 bases not matched to a gene. The CDR3 spans 14 residues. Germline CDR1 reads GTSNPN; CDR2 reads SVGIG (reference sequence). In DNA form, the CDR3 reads TGTGCCTGGAGTCCCCTTGACAGGGGGCATGGCTACACCTTC. Protein: CAWSPLDRGHGYTF.

This clone was recorded only once. The gene calls are TRBV30 and TRBJ1-2; no clear D. The CDR3 spans 13 residues. V was trimmed by 0 bases and J by 4 bases, leaving 9 bases between them. Germline lookup yields CDR1 GTSNPN and CDR2 SVGIG (reference sequence). Here the CDR3 DNA reads TGTGCCTGGAGTGTTATGGTACGCTATGGCTACACCTTC. This gives the protein CAWSVMVRYGYTF.

This clone has only one observation. The V and J genes are TRBV25-1 and TRBJ2-7, with D possibly TRBD2 on 6 matching bases. Germline V lookup: CDR1 MGHDK, CDR2 SYGVNS. The CDR3 runs to 16 residues. V was pared by 5 bases and J by 2 bases, with 19 bases between. The CDR3 DNA reads TGTGCCAGCAGTCCAAGGGAAGAGGGGAGGACCTACGAGCAGTACTTC. Protein product: CASSPREEGRTYEQYF.